This TCR beta chain was captured in a study of CD8+ T cells in alopecia areata. Looking at the study overall: Tofacitinib administration to treated patients was oral, at 5 to 10 mg twice daily. General observations from the study: Clonality in lesional scalp, especially alopecia totalis/universalis, exceeded that of normal scalp. Sharing of TCRs across patients appeared less clear than in mice, possibly for HLA-related reasons.

Stated treatment: oral pan-JAK inhibitor, 5-10 mg twice daily. Only a few counts were recorded for this clone. As yet, its antigen is unknown. Investigators isolated RNA and reverse transcribed it into cDNA to act as the sequencing template. Here immunoSEQ multiplex PCR was the method, and the copy in TCRdb shows in-frame clones only, minus some. The data show about 100,000 clones, roughly 47% seen once. Sequencing used CD8+ T cells sorted from blood, obtained at week 24, from a patient treated with tofacitinib. The source is a human donor with alopecia areata.

The DNA for the CDR3 is TGTGCCAGTAGGGGACAGATCAATCAGCCCCAGCATTTT. Its protein is CASRGQINQPQHF. The chain employs TRBV19 and TRBJ1-5; 7 bases are shared with TRBD1. CDR1 is LNHDA and CDR2 is SQIVND in the germline V gene (reference sequence). V lost 6 bases to trimming and J lost 3 bases; unmatched junction nucleotides: 2. The CDR3 has 13 residues.